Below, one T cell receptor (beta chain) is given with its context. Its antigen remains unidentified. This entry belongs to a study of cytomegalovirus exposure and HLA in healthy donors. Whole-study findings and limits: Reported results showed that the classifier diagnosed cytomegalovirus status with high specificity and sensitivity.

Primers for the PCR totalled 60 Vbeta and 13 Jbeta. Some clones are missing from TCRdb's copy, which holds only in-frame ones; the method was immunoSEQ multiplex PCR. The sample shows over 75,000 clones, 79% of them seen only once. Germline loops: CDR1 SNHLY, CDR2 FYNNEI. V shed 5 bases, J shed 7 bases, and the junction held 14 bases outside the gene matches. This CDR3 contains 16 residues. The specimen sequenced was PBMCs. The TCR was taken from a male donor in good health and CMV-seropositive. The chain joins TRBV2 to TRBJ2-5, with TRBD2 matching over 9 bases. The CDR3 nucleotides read TGTGCCAGCAGTACTGGGGCTAGCGGGGAATGGGTGACCCAGTACTTC. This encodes CASSTGASGEWVTQYF.